A single sample is the source of the 27 T cell receptor beta chains below, sequenced in a study of T cells generated in artificial thymic organoids (dated by TCRdb to 2016 to 2017). Artificial thymic organoids were generated by aggregating human HSPCs with MS5 murine stromal cells transduced with human DLL1, and the organoids were cultured at an air-liquid interface. FACS-purified CD34+CD3- hematopoietic stem and progenitor cells depleted of residual T cells were used to seed the organoids. Their cognate antigens are unknown. Libraries were built with 5' RACE. Instrument on record: Illumina MiSeq. TCRalpha and TCRbeta libraries were amplified in separate semi-nested PCR reactions using Advantage 2 and reverse primers located in the TRAC or TRBC constant regions. Using fastp trimming at Q25 and MiXCR clonotype assembly, TCRdb reanalyzed the public sequencing data and kept in-frame beta chains. Rows merge per CDR3 protein into single entries with the most common DNA and genes. Across this sample there are approximately 7,700 distinct CDR3 sequences, with 20% to 30% seen only once. The ten largest clones capture approximately 3% of the sample.

The sequenced sample consisted of naive CD8+ T cells grown in artificial thymic organoids from cord blood stem and progenitor cells. Taken with the paper, the label for cell subset or site translates to: CD3+TCRalphabeta+CD8SP T cells; for blood, CD45RO-CCR7+ naive CD8+ T cells. Every receptor here comes from a human donor who gave cord blood stem cells for thymic organoid culture, a cardiac surgery patient who gave postnatal thymus, or a blood donor (not recorded which).

This clonotype was seen a handful of times. This chain uses TRBV6-5 with TRBJ2-1, with D possibly being TRBD2 (5 bases). CDR3 size: 14 residues. Between the trimmed V and J ends, which lost 2 bases and 6 bases, there was a span of 11 bases. CDR1 and CDR2 (germline): MNHEY, SVGAGI. The CDR3 DNA reads TGTGCCAGCAGTTACGGCCTAGCCCCCAATGAGCAGTTCTTC. Protein product: CASSYGLAPNEQFF.

The chain has TRBV5-1 and TRBJ2-3, with 10 positions matching TRBD1. The germline V gene has CDR1 SGHRS and CDR2 YFSETQ. V gave up 0 bases and J gave up 6 bases; unmatched junction bases: 4. CDR3 length equals 15 residues. CDR3 protein: CASSLEDRGGDTQYF. In nucleotides, the CDR3 is TGCGCCAGCAGCTTGGAGGACAGGGGGGGCGATACGCAGTATTTT.

This chain uses TRBV10-2 with TRBJ1-4; D remains ambiguous. Germline V gives CDR1 WSHSY, CDR2 SAAADI. CDR3 size: 16 residues. V was pared by 2 bases and J by 0 bases, with 10 bases between. In nucleotides, the CDR3 is TGCGCCAGCAGTGAGCCGGGAAGACCAACTAATGAAAAACTGTTTTTT. It encodes CASSEPGRPTNEKLFF.

This clonotype was observed a few times. The rearrangement uses TRBV24-1 and TRBJ2-7; 7 bases fit TRBD1. Germline loops: CDR1 KGHDR, CDR2 SFDVKD. After removal of 3 bases from V and 3 bases from J, the junction contained 10 bases not matched to a gene. CDR3 length equals 16 residues. The CDR3 reads CATSDPTGFPFYEQYF. In DNA form, the CDR3 reads TGTGCCACCAGTGATCCGACAGGGTTTCCATTCTACGAGCAGTACTTC.

Of note for this clonotype: Sequence at one end of the junction differs from germline and may be a read error. J is TRBJ2-7 and V is TRBV7-7; the D gene is possibly TRBD2 (6 bases). This CDR3 comprises 13 residues. Germline CDR1 SSHAT, CDR2 FNYEAQ (reference sequence). Written as DNA, the CDR3 is TGTGCTAGCAGCCAAGCCGGGGGAAACGAGCAGTACTTC. It translates to CASSQAGGNEQYF.

The table lists this clonotype with a count of one. The chain recombines TRBV3-1 with TRBJ2-7, with D uncertain. V lost 1 base to trimming and J lost 0 bases, with 10 bases between them. The CDR3 has 15 residues. CDR1 LGHDT and CDR2 YNNKEL come from the germline V gene (reference sequence). The CDR3 region has the DNA TGTGCCAGCAGCCAAGGGCAGCCGAGCTCCTACGAGCAGTACTTC. Amino acid sequence: CASSQGQPSSYEQYF.

This clonotype was recorded a few times. V usage is TRBV4-3 and J usage is TRBJ2-4; 7 bases are shared with TRBD1. The CDR3 has 18 residues. Looked up from germline, CDR1 is LGHNA and CDR2 is YSLEER. Trimming removed 1 base from V and 2 bases from J; junction bases left unmatched: 11. The CDR3 reads CASSQGKCRGWTKNIQYF. The CDR3 DNA follows: TGCGCCAGCAGCCAAGGGAAGTGCAGGGGGTGGACCAAAAACATTCAGTACTTC.

Judged by abundance, this clonotype is medium-sized (0.01 to 0.1%). The chain is built from TRBV4-1 and TRBJ2-3, with D perhaps matching TRBD1 (6 bases). The CDR3 extends over 16 amino acids. V shed 0 bases and J shed 1 base, with 11 bases lying between them. Germline V gene data show CDR1 as MGHRA and CDR2 as YSYEKL. CDR3 protein: CASSQESAGGTDTQYF. DNA of the CDR3: TGCGCCAGCAGCCAAGAGTCCGCAGGGGGCACAGATACGCAGTATTTT.

By frequency in the sample, this clonotype is medium-sized. The chain employs TRBV6-2 or TRBV6-3 and TRBJ2-2; D unclear. V shed 7 bases and J shed 7 bases, with 13 bases lying between them. CDR1 and CDR2 from the germline V gene are MNHEY and SVGEGT. The CDR3 covers 13 residues. DNA of the CDR3: TGTGCCAGCATCCGGCCCGGGCACGGGGAGCTGTTTTTT. This encodes CASIRPGHGELFF.

The table lists this clonotype with a few counts. This chain uses TRBV6-5 with TRBJ2-1; 8 bases line up with TRBD1. Germline V gene lookup returns CDR1 MNHEY and CDR2 SVGAGI. There are 17 residues in the CDR3. V lost 0 bases to trimming and J lost 2 bases; unmatched junction nucleotides: 6. The CDR3 DNA follows: TGTGCCAGCAGTTACTCGGTCGGGACAGGCACCTACAATGAGCAGTTCTTC. Translating gives CASSYSVGTGTYNEQFF.

This clonotype is classed as medium-sized. The chain couples TRBV5-1 to TRBJ2-7; possible D gene TRBD1, 5 bases. Germline V CDR1 and CDR2: SGHRS, YFSETQ. This CDR3 contains 14 residues. V was cut by 4 bases and J by 0 bases, with 11 bases left in between. The chain's CDR3 is CASSPYRSSYEQYF. In DNA form, the CDR3 reads TGCGCCAGCAGCCCTTACAGGAGCTCCTACGAGCAGTACTTC.

By sample share, this clonotype is medium-sized (0.01 to 0.1%). This chain uses TRBV24-1 with TRBJ2-1; a possible D gene is TRBD2 (6 bases). Germline V gives CDR1 KGHDR, CDR2 SFDVKD. V dropped 9 bases and J dropped 9 bases, with 11 bases sitting between them. The CDR3 consists of 11 residues. The CDR3 loop reads CATYSRGEQFF. CDR3 DNA: TGTGCCACCTATTCGCGGGGTGAGCAGTTCTTC.

This clonotype is labeled medium-sized. One end of the junction is discordant with germline, which a read error may explain. CDR3 protein: CASSFKRMGYNSPLHF. The CDR3 DNA sequence: TGTGCCAGCAGTTTCAAACGAATGGGGTATAACTCACCCCTCCACTTT. The chain recombines TRBV12-3 or TRBV12-4 with TRBJ1-6, with D unclear. This CDR3 spans 16 amino acids.

This rearrangement joins TRBV27 to TRBJ1-2; 9 nucleotides match TRBD1. Germline V gives CDR1 MNHEY, CDR2 SMNVEV (reference sequence). This CDR3 region has 14 residues. The V gene end was trimmed by 5 bases and the J gene end by 3 bases; junction bases not matched to a gene: 4. Written as DNA, the CDR3 is TGTGCCAGCAGTGCGGACAGGGGATACTATGGCTACACCTTC. Translating it yields CASSADRGYYGYTF.

By its share, this clonotype is medium-sized (0.01 to 0.1%). The V call is TRBV6-2 or TRBV6-3, the J call TRBJ2-2; the D is unclear. With 9 bases removed from V and 0 bases from J, the gap between germline ends came to 5 bases. This CDR3 is built from 12 residues. Looked up from germline, CDR1 is MNHEY and CDR2 is SVGEGT. This CDR3 is CARRPNTGELFF. In DNA, the CDR3 is TGTGCCAGGAGACCGAACACCGGGGAGCTGTTTTTT.

By its share, this clonotype is medium-sized. The chain recombines TRBV4-1 with TRBJ1-2; the D gene is possibly TRBD1 (5 bases). Germline V lookup: CDR1 MGHRA, CDR2 YSYEKL. V was cut by 1 base and J by 7 bases, with 13 bases left in between. The CDR3 is 14 residues long. For the CDR3, the DNA is TGCGCCAGCAGCCAAGTTCGCAGGGTGAGTGGCTACACCTTC. Its translation: CASSQVRRVSGYTF.

V usage is TRBV28 and J usage is TRBJ1-1; D not certain. The CDR3 extends over 12 amino acids. V lost 6 bases to trimming and J lost 0 bases, with 5 bases between them. Germline assignment: CDR1 MDHEN and CDR2 SYDVKM. CDR3 region: CASSPMNTEAFF. The CDR3 coding sequence is TGTGCCAGCAGCCCCATGAACACTGAAGCTTTCTTT. Using reference TRBV28 and TRBJ1-1 for the parts outside the CDR3, the full variable domain is DVKVTQSSRYLVKRTGEKVFLECVQDMDHENMFWYRQDPGLGLRLIYFSYDVKMKEKGDIPEGYSVSREKKERFSLILESASTNQTSMYLCASSPMNTEAFFGQGTRLTVV.

The chain combines TRBV5-5 with TRBJ2-6; D is possibly TRBD2 (5 bases). CDR1 is SGHKS, CDR2 YYEKEE, per germline (reference sequence). The CDR3 runs to 17 residues. Trimming took 5 bases from V and 0 from J, leaving 15 bases between them. CDR3 amino acids: CASSFVGVYSGANVLTF. The CDR3 nucleotides are TGTGCCAGCAGTTTTGTCGGGGTTTACTCTGGGGCCAACGTCCTGACTTTC.

By its share, this clonotype is medium-sized. The chain links TRBV12-3 or TRBV12-4 to TRBJ2-3, with D uncertain. The CDR3 contains 17 residues. V lost 3 bases and J 1 base, leaving 17 bases between the germline ends. CDR3 nucleotides: TGTGCCAGCAGTTTGTTGTTATTGTCAGGTGGCACAGATACGCAGTATTTT. Its protein is CASSLLLLSGGTDTQYF.

This clonotype was found a few times. This chain links TRBV12-3 or TRBV12-4 with TRBJ2-3; 7 nucleotides agree with TRBD1. The CDR3 is made up of 16 amino acids. V shed 5 bases and J 2 bases; nucleotides not matched to a gene: 10. CDR3 coding DNA: TGTGCCAGCAGTCCGCGGCCCGGGACAGTCACAGATACGCAGTATTTT. It yields the protein CASSPRPGTVTDTQYF.

This clonotype was seen once. The V and J genes are TRBV10-3 and TRBJ1-2; weak D call: TRBD1 (5 bases). In germline, CDR1 is ENHRY, CDR2 SYGVKD. Trimming stripped 6 bases from V and 3 bases from J, with 14 bases between. The length of the CDR3 is 14 residues. Written as DNA, the CDR3 is TGTGCCATCAGACCCCCAGGGTTAGACTATGGCTACACCTTC. Its translation: CAIRPPGLDYGYTF.

This clonotype is labeled medium-sized. The J gene is TRBJ2-7, the V gene TRBV7-8; 10 bases line up with TRBD1. The CDR3 spans 14 residues. Per germline, CDR1 SGHVS and CDR2 FQNEAQ. J gave up 2 bases and V 5 bases, and 3 bases lay outside the gene matches. The CDR3 spells CASSPGQGAYEQYF. For the CDR3, the DNA is TGTGCCAGCAGCCCCGGACAGGGGGCCTACGAGCAGTACTTC. Together with reference TRBV7-8 and TRBJ2-7, the CDR3 gives the full variable domain: GAGVSQSPRYKVAKRGQDVALRCDPISGHVSLFWYQQALGQGPEFLTYFQNEAQLDKSGLPSDRFFAERPEGSVSTLKIQRTQQEDSAVYLCASSPGQGAYEQYFGPGTRLTVT.

This clonotype appeared a few times. Just one base apart from a much larger clone, this may be a read error. The rearrangement joins TRBV4-2 to TRBJ1-1; D unclear. This CDR3 spans 15 amino acids. Germline V CDR1 and CDR2: LGHNA, YNFKEQ. Trimming took off 4 bases at V and 0 bases at J, with 12 bases between the two ends. As DNA, the CDR3 is TGTGCCAGCAGCCCACTGGGTTCCATGAACACTGAAGCTTTCTTT. It specifies CASSPLGSMNTEAFF.

In its sample, this clonotype ranks as medium-sized. The gene calls are TRBV4-1 and TRBJ2-7; no reliable D call. CDR3 length: 15 residues. V gave up 4 bases and J gave up 0 bases, with 13 bases separating them. Germline lookup yields CDR1 MGHRA and CDR2 YSYEKL. CDR3 residues: CASSPLAHFSYEQYF. The CDR3 region has the DNA TGCGCCAGCAGCCCCCTCGCTCATTTCTCCTACGAGCAGTACTTC.

By share, this clonotype ranks as medium-sized. The chain has TRBV4-1 and TRBJ2-2; D may be TRBD1 or TRBD2 (5 bases each). Germline assignment: CDR1 MGHRA and CDR2 YSYEKL. The length of the CDR3 is 15 residues. V lost 4 bases, J lost 7 bases, and 16 bases lay in between. The CDR3 loop is CASSLRDGVVGELFF. The DNA for the CDR3 is TGCGCCAGCAGCCTTCGGGACGGGGTCGTCGGGGAGCTGTTTTTT.

This sequence joins TRBV5-1 and TRBJ2-7, with a weak D call TRBD1 (5 bases). This CDR3 region has 14 residues. Trimming stripped 0 bases from V and 3 bases from J, with 10 bases between. Germline V gene data show CDR1 as SGHRS and CDR2 as YFSETQ. The CDR3 DNA reads TGCGCCAGCAGCTTGGAGCAGGGTTTCTACGAGCAGTACTTC. Translated: CASSLEQGFYEQYF. Full variable domain (missing parts from reference TRBV5-1 and TRBJ2-7): KAGVTQTPRYLIKTRGQQVTLSCSPISGHRSVSWYQQTPGQGLQFLFEYFSETQRNKGNFPGRFSGRQFSNSRSEMNVSTLELGDSALYLCASSLEQGFYEQYFGPGTRLTVT.

This clonotype is deemed large. The V call is TRBV9, the J call TRBJ1-2; D gene ambiguous. Trimming left V 0 bases short and J 4 bases short, with 10 bases between. This CDR3 spans 14 amino acids. CDR1 is SGDLS, CDR2 YYNGEE, per germline. The CDR3 DNA reads as TGTGCCAGCAGCGTAGGATGCGGGCCCTATGGCTACACCTTC. Its protein product is CASSVGCGPYGYTF.